The next 29 T cell receptor beta chains were all read from a single sample in a study of cytomegalovirus exposure and HLA in healthy donors. PCR amplification relied on 60 Vbeta primers (plus 13 Jbeta primers). Data came from immunoSEQ multiplex PCR; TCRdb stores just in-frame clones and leaves some out. The sample consists of some 110,000 clones, 75% of them appearing once. Sequences were obtained from PBMCs. The receptor set was obtained from a male donor in good health and CMV-seropositive.

This rearrangement joins TRBV6-5 to TRBJ2-1, with TRBD2 identical over 12 bases. In germline, CDR1 is MNHEY, CDR2 SVGAGI. CDR3 length: 15 amino acids. J lost 6 bases, V lost 4 bases, and 4 bases had no gene match. The CDR3 nucleotides read TGTGCCAGCAGTTTCGGACTAGCGGGGCCCAATGAGCAGTTCTTC. It specifies CASSFGLAGPNEQFF.

This clone was observed a few times. The sample holds other DNA sequences that translate to the same CDR3. The chain is built from TRBV6-5 and TRBJ2-7; tentatively, D is TRBD1 (5 bases). The CDR3 has 14 amino acids. The V gene's germline CDR1 is MNHEY and CDR2 SVGAGI. The V end lost 2 bases, the J end lost 4 bases, and 12 bases lay between the germline ends. The CDR3 loop is CASSYGRAGYEQYF. The CDR3 DNA reads as TGTGCCAGCAGTTACGGCAGGGCCGGATACGAGCAGTACTTC.

There are a few counts of this clone. The V gene is TRBV28, the J gene TRBJ2-7, with D possibly matching TRBD1 (5 bases). Germline values: CDR1 MDHEN, CDR2 SYDVKM. The CDR3 spans 12 residues. V was trimmed by 10 bases and J by 3 bases, leaving 13 bases between them. This CDR3 is CAIRGRVYEQYF. In DNA, the CDR3 is TGTGCCATAAGGGGCAGAGTCTACGAGCAGTACTTC. The full variable domain, in which reference TRBV28 and TRBJ2-7 provide the parts outside the CDR3, is DVKVTQSSRYLVKRTGEKVFLECVQDMDHENMFWYRQDPGLGLRLIYFSYDVKMKEKGDIPEGYSVSREKKERFSLILESASTNQTSMYLCAIRGRVYEQYFGPGTRLTVT.

This clone came up a few times. The chain's CDR3 is CASSFRTGEGEQYF. In DNA form, the CDR3 reads TGTGCCAGCAGCTTTAGGACAGGGGAAGGCGAGCAGTACTTC. The chain joins TRBV7-2 to TRBJ2-7; 9 nucleotides agree with TRBD1. The CDR3 covers 14 residues. The ends lost 3 bases at V and 6 bases at J; junction bases unmatched: 6. From germline, CDR1 is SGHTA and CDR2 FQGNSA.

The chain has TRBV18 and TRBJ1-5; D uncertain. This CDR3 spans 14 amino acids. V gave up 3 bases and J gave up 5 bases, with 11 bases separating them. CDR1 and CDR2 (germline): KGHSH, LQKENI. The CDR3 here is CASSPSLNDQPQHF. The CDR3 DNA is TGTGCCAGCTCACCGAGCCTGAATGATCAGCCCCAGCATTTT.

The chain employs TRBV2 and TRBJ2-5; TRBD1 aligns across 7 bases. V shed 7 bases, J shed 7 bases, and the junction held 12 bases outside the gene matches. Per germline, CDR1 SNHLY and CDR2 FYNNEI. This CDR3 region has 14 residues. CDR3 coding DNA: TGTGCCAGCAAAAGGTCAGGGGGTCTCGGGACCCAGTACTTC. It encodes CASKRSGGLGTQYF.

V gene TRBV4-2 combines with J gene TRBJ1-1; D uncertain. The V end was cut by 1 base, the J end by 0 bases, with 9 bases between. The CDR3 contains 15 residues. Germline CDR1 and CDR2: LGHNA and YNFKEQ. The CDR3 DNA reads as TGTGCCAGCAGCCAAGGTTTGCACATGAACACTGAAGCTTTCTTT. It specifies CASSQGLHMNTEAFF.

This clone was seen only a few times. J is TRBJ2-5 and V is TRBV5-5; unclear D gene. CDR1 and CDR2 from the germline V gene are SGHKS and YYEKEE (reference sequence). V was clipped by 1 base and J by 2 bases, with 9 bases between them. The CDR3 has 14 residues. CDR3: CASSLFYTQETQYF. CDR3 DNA sequence: TGTGCCAGCAGCTTGTTTTACACACAAGAGACCCAGTACTTC.

This chain links TRBV7-8 with TRBJ1-1; D perhaps matches TRBD1 (6 bases). The CDR3 sequence is 13 residues long. The germline V and J ends were trimmed by 4 bases and 5 bases, with 11 bases remaining between them. Looked up from germline, CDR1 is SGHVS and CDR2 is FQNEAQ. The CDR3 region has the DNA TGTGCCAGCAGCTACACAGGGAAAACTGAAGCTTTCTTT. Translated, it gives CASSYTGKTEAFF.

The rearrangement uses TRBV9 and TRBJ1-1; D is possibly TRBD1 (6 bases). The germline CDR1 and CDR2 sequences are SGDLS and YYNGEE. V gave up 0 bases and J gave up 1 base, with 7 bases separating them. This CDR3 is 14 amino acids long. CDR3 loop: CASSVEQGNTEAFF. In DNA, the CDR3 is TGTGCCAGCAGCGTAGAACAGGGGAACACTGAAGCTTTCTTT.

On this clone itself: It may be a read error: a sequence one base away is much more abundant. This rearrangement joins TRBV7-3 to TRBJ1-1; D not resolved. The CDR3 runs to 13 residues. Trimming pared 5 bases from V and 1 base from J, leaving 8 bases between. Germline assignment: CDR1 SGHTA and CDR2 FQGTGA. CDR3 protein: CASSLRGNTEAFF. The CDR3 DNA reads as TGTGCCAGCAGCCTCCGGGGGAACACTGAAGCTTTCTTT.

The J gene is TRBJ1-1, the V gene TRBV6-5; D is unclear. Trimming took 7 bases from V and 1 from J, leaving 10 bases between them. CDR3 length equals 13 residues. Germline CDR1 is MNHEY and CDR2 is SVGAGI. In DNA, the CDR3 is TGTGCCAGCAATCAACAGAGGAACACTGAAGCTTTCTTT. Protein product: CASNQQRNTEAFF.

The chain couples TRBV4-2 to TRBJ2-2; possible D gene TRBD1, 6 bases. Germline assignment: CDR1 LGHNA and CDR2 YNFKEQ. V lost 3 bases to trimming and J lost 5 bases, with 10 bases between them. The CDR3 has 14 amino acids. The chain's CDR3 is CASSHARGTGELFF. CDR3 bases: TGTGCCAGCAGCCATGCCAGGGGAACCGGGGAGCTGTTTTTT.

The chain joins TRBV19 to TRBJ2-2; the match to TRBD2 covers 7 bases. J gave up 7 bases and V 8 bases, and 13 bases lay outside the gene matches. This CDR3 region has 15 residues. Germline V gene lookup returns CDR1 LNHDA and CDR2 SQIVND (reference sequence). CDR3 protein: CASADRDYRRGELFF. CDR3 DNA: TGTGCCAGTGCAGACCGGGACTATAGGCGCGGGGAGCTGTTTTTT.

V usage is TRBV5-4 and J usage is TRBJ1-2, with 9 bases aligning to TRBD1. V was clipped by 4 bases and J by 4 bases; unmatched bases: 8. Germline-derived CDR1 and CDR2 are SGHNT and YYREEE (reference sequence). This CDR3 comprises 15 residues. CDR3 nucleotide sequence: TGTGCCAGCAGCCCCCGGACAGGGGAGTCCTATGGCTACACCTTC. It encodes CASSPRTGESYGYTF.

The chain carries TRBV5-4 and TRBJ1-1; TRBD1 is a possible D gene (6 bases). V was cut by 6 bases and J by 0 bases, with 18 bases left in between. This CDR3 is 16 amino acids long. Germline loops: CDR1 SGHNT, CDR2 YYREEE (reference sequence). The chain's CDR3 is CASNPGGGQMNTEAFF. CDR3 coding DNA: TGTGCCAGCAACCCTGGGGGGGGACAAATGAACACTGAAGCTTTCTTT. Filled out from reference TRBV5-4 and TRBJ1-1, the complete variable domain reads ETGVTQSPTHLIKTRGQQVTLRCSSQSGHNTVSWYQQALGQGPQFIFQYYREEENGRGNFPPRFSGLQFPNYSSELNVNALELDDSALYLCASNPGGGQMNTEAFFGQGTRLTVV.

This CDR3 is CASSLESGQFYEQYF. Written as DNA, the CDR3 is TGTGCCAGCAGCTTAGAGTCTGGACAGTTCTACGAGCAGTACTTC. The chain links TRBV11-1 to TRBJ2-7; TRBD1 is a possible D gene (6 bases). This CDR3 is 15 amino acids long. Trimming cost V 1 base and J 3 bases, with 13 bases left between them. The germline V gene has CDR1 SGHAT and CDR2 FQDESV (reference sequence).

There are a few counts of this clone. The chain carries TRBV7-8 and TRBJ2-4; 8 bases are a match to TRBD2. CDR3 length equals 18 residues. From germline, CDR1 is SGHVS and CDR2 FQNEAQ. V shed 2 bases and J 2 bases; nucleotides not matched to a gene: 11. The CDR3 bases are TGTGCCAGCAGCTTACCCCTCCGGGGGGGCCTTACCAAAAACATTCAGTACTTC. This encodes CASSLPLRGGLTKNIQYF. Looking up the rest from reference TRBV7-8 and TRBJ2-4 gives the full variable domain: GAGVSQSPRYKVAKRGQDVALRCDPISGHVSLFWYQQALGQGPEFLTYFQNEAQLDKSGLPSDRFFAERPEGSVSTLKIQRTQQEDSAVYLCASSLPLRGGLTKNIQYFGAGTRLSVL.

The chain combines TRBV5-4 with TRBJ2-3; TRBD2 matches at 7 bases. Germline V gives CDR1 SGHNT, CDR2 YYREEE (reference sequence). J gave up 6 bases and V 1 base, and 5 bases lay outside the gene matches. The CDR3 runs 14 residues. CDR3 loop: CASSLSSSGDTQYF. CDR3 nucleotides: TGTGCCAGCAGCTTGTCGTCTAGCGGCGATACGCAGTATTTT.

In this sample, this clone turned up once. The rearrangement uses TRBV15 and TRBJ1-1; 7 nucleotides line up with TRBD1. CDR3 size: 14 residues. In germline, CDR1 is LNHNV, CDR2 YYDKDF (reference sequence). The V gene end was trimmed by 2 bases and the J gene end by 3 bases; junction bases not matched to a gene: 3. CDR3: CATSRTTGDTEAFF. CDR3 DNA: TGTGCCACCAGCAGAACTACAGGGGACACTGAAGCTTTCTTT.

This clone was seen a few times. This chain uses TRBV4-2 with TRBJ2-7, with 10 bases aligning to TRBD2. Germline CDR1 LGHNA, CDR2 YNFKEQ. Losses at the gene ends were 4 bases for V and 2 bases for J; bases not matched to a gene: 5. The CDR3 has 15 residues. CDR3 amino acids: CASSPPSGSPYEQYF. Written as DNA, the CDR3 is TGTGCCAGCAGCCCTCCTAGCGGGAGTCCCTACGAGCAGTACTTC.

This chain uses TRBV6-5 with TRBJ1-2, with TRBD1 matching 9 bases. Germline values: CDR1 MNHEY, CDR2 SVGAGI. CDR3 length equals 15 residues. Germline trimming cut 7 bases from V and 8 bases from J; bases unmatched to any gene: 14. The CDR3 DNA is TGTGCCAGCAAGTATGCCGGGGACAGGGTGATCGGCTACACCTTC. It yields the protein CASKYAGDRVIGYTF.

The V gene is TRBV11-2, the J gene TRBJ2-1, with 9 bases aligning to TRBD1. Losses at the gene ends were 5 bases for V and 3 bases for J; bases not matched to a gene: 11. Germline V gene sequence: CDR1 SGHAT, CDR2 FQNNGV. The CDR3 consists of 17 residues. CDR3 region: CASSLGLDRGGYNEQFF. For the CDR3, the DNA is TGTGCCAGCAGCCTCGGATTGGACAGGGGCGGCTACAATGAGCAGTTCTTC.

This clone has a handful of counts. Different DNA sequences within this sample yield the same CDR3. The rearrangement joins TRBV29-1 to TRBJ2-1; TRBD2 aligns across 7 bases. The V gene's germline CDR1 is SQVTM and CDR2 ANQGSEA. V dropped 6 bases and J dropped 4; count of bases not matched to a gene: 3. The CDR3 has 12 amino acids. The CDR3 nucleotides are TGCAGCGTGGAGCGGGGTTACAATGAGCAGTTCTTC. It specifies CSVERGYNEQFF.

This chain connects TRBV5-4 to TRBJ2-1; 7 bases are a match to TRBD2. The length of the CDR3 is 14 residues. CDR1 and CDR2 (germline): SGHNT, YYREEE (reference sequence). V trimming: 5 bases; J trimming: 7 bases; junction bases outside the gene matches: 9. The CDR3 is CASSLAGARNEQFF. The CDR3, as DNA: TGTGCCAGCAGTTTAGCGGGTGCACGTAATGAGCAGTTCTTC.

V and J are TRBV18 and TRBJ1-6, with 11 bases lining up with TRBD1. Per the germline V gene, CDR1 is KGHSH and CDR2 is LQKENI. The CDR3 extends over 19 amino acids. Trimming removed 2 bases from V and 9 bases from J; junction bases left unmatched: 15. The CDR3 here is CASSPSIPASGTGGSPLHF. In nucleotides, the CDR3 is TGTGCCAGCTCACCATCTATACCGGCCTCCGGGACAGGGGGTTCACCCCTCCACTTT. The full variable domain, rest sourced from reference TRBV18 and TRBJ1-6, is NAGVMQNPRHLVRRRGQEARLRCSPMKGHSHVYWYRQLPEEGLKFMVYLQKENIIDESGMPKERFSAEFPKEGPSILRIQQVVRGDSAAYFCASSPSIPASGTGGSPLHFGNGTRLTVT.

V is TRBV2 and J is TRBJ2-5; 7 nucleotides line up with TRBD2. Trimming took 6 bases from V and 2 from J; bases not matched to a gene: 3. CDR3 length: 13 amino acids. Looked up from germline, CDR1 is SNHLY and CDR2 is FYNNEI. Here the CDR3 reads CASSAGLQETQYF. The CDR3, as DNA: TGTGCCAGCAGCGCGGGACTACAAGAGACCCAGTACTTC. Using reference TRBV2 and TRBJ2-5 for the parts outside the CDR3, the full variable domain is EPEVTQTPSHQVTQMGQEVILRCVPISNHLYFYWYRQILGQKVEFLVSFYNNEISEKSEIFDDQFSVERPDGSNFTLKIRSTKLEDSAMYFCASSAGLQETQYFGPGTRLLVL.

This chain connects TRBV5-6 to TRBJ2-1; D not resolved. V lost 0 bases and J 3 bases, leaving 7 bases between the germline ends. This CDR3 has 14 amino acids. Germline loops: CDR1 SGHDT, CDR2 YYEEEE. CDR3 sequence: CASSLGAGYNEQFF. The CDR3 bases are TGTGCCAGCAGCTTGGGCGCAGGCTACAATGAGCAGTTCTTC.

CDR3 sequence: CAIRVRGTDEQYF. DNA of the CDR3: TGTGCCATCAGAGTCAGGGGTACGGACGAGCAGTACTTC. The chain couples TRBV10-3 to TRBJ2-7; a possible D gene is TRBD1 (6 bases). Trimming left V 6 bases short and J 5 bases short, with 14 bases between. The CDR3 sequence is 13 residues long. CDR1 is ENHRY and CDR2 is SYGVKD in the germline V gene.